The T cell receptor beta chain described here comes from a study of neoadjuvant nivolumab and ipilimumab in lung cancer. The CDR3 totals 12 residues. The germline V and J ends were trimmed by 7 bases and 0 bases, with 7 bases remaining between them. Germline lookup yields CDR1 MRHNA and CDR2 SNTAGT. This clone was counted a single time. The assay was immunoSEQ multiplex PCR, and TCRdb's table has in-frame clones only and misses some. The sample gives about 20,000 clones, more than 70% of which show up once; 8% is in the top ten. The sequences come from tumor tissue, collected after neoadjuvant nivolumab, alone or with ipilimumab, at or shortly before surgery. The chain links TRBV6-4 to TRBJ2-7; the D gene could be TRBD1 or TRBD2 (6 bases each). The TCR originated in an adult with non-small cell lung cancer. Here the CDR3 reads CASKGGSYEQYF. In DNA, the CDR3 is TGTGCCAGCAAGGGGGGCTCCTACGAGCAGTACTTC.